This TCR beta chain stems from a study of shared clonotypes between healthy human individuals. Study-level information: Three plates were used per donor for CD4 naive, three for CD4 memory, two for CD8 naive and one for CD8 memory.

Concerning this clone itself: Its target is not known.

Measured with immunoSEQ multiplex PCR; TCRdb has only the in-frame clones, and not every one. The sample comprises 650,000 to 700,000 clones, less than 95% of which are singletons, and more than 30% rests with the top ten. General observations from the study: Generation of non-shared clonotypes was less probable than generation of clonotypes shared by all four donors. There were few donors, and this limited the genetic and exposure-history diversity represented. Naive subsets generally exceeded memory subsets in estimated richness.

V gave up 0 bases and J gave up 5 bases, with 14 bases separating them. Germline CDR1 is SGDLS and CDR2 is YYNGEE. The CDR3 is 15 amino acids. This TCR was sampled from a man aged 18 to 30 in good health. Some clones in this sample may be carry-over from other donors' samples. J is TRBJ1-2 and V is TRBV9, with D possibly matching TRBD1 (5 bases). The specimen sequenced was memory CD8+ T cells from PBMCs. The subset denotes: CD45RO+ cells pooled with CCR7-negative TemRA cells. CDR3 nucleotides: TGTGCCAGCAGCGTAGGCACGGGGCCGGGGTATGGCTACACCTTC. Encoded protein: CASSVGTGPGYGYTF.